This T cell receptor (beta chain) was obtained from a study of blood T cell repertoires in COVID-19. Study details: COVID-19 samples, acute and convalescent, were from the United States, Italy and Spain.

This clone was recorded a few times. CDR1 is WNHNN and CDR2 is SYGVQD in the germline V gene (reference sequence). V was trimmed by 2 bases and J by 0 bases, leaving 7 bases between them. The length of the CDR3 is 14 residues. TCRdb's table, derived via immunoSEQ multiplex PCR, lists solely in-frame clones and lacks some. The sample carries under 95,000 clones, 65% to 80% recorded once. The chain uses TRBV10-1 and TRBJ1-2; possible D gene TRBD1, 5 bases. The TCR sequence derives from a man aged 55 to 70 with active or convalescent COVID-19. The source material was peripheral blood. The CDR3 region has the DNA TGCGCCAGCAGTGAGGACAGCCCTAACTATGGCTACACCTTC. As protein: CASSEDSPNYGYTF.